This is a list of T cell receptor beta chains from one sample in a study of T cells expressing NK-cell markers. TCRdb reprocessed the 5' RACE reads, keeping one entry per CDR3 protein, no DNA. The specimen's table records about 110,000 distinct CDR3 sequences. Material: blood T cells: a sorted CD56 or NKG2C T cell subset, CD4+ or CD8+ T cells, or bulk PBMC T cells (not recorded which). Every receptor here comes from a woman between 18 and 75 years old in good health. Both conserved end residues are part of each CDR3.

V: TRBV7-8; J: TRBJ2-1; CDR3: CASSLGPRINNEQFF
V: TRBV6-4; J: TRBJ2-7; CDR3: CASSESGDSTYEQYF
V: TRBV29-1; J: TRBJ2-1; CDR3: CSVQLDSNEQFF
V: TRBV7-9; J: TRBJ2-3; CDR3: CASRDGGTDTQYF
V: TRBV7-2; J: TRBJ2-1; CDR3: CASSLEASGNEQFF
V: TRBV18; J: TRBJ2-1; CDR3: CASSPRRHEQFF
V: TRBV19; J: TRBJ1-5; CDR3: CASSITDSNQPQHF
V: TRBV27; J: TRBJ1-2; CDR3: CASSFGQSYGYTF
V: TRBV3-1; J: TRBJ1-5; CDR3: CASSQEGSNQPQHF
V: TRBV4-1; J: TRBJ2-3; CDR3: CASSLGTGITTSTDTQYF
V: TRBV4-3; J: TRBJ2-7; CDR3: CASSSTSGSIEQYF
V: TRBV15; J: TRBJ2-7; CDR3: CATTSAGGGEQYF
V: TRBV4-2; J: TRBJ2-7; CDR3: CASSQAPLGGSYEQYF
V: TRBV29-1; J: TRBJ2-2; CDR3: CSAYRPTGELFF
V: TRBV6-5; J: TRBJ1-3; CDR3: CASSYSANSGNTIYF
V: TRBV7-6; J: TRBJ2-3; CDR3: CASSLGVTVSTDTQYF
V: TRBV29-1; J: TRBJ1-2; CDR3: CSVDQGEGYGYTF
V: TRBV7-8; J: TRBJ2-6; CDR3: CASSFTRGSGANVLTF
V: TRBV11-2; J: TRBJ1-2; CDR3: CASSLEGYGYTF
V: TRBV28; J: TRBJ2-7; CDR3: CASSRHDEQYF
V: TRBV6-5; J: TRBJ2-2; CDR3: CASSYTTGGTGELFF
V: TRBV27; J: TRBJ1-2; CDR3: CASSLSTGGYGYTF
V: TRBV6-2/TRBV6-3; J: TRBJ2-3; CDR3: CASSRLAGDTQYF
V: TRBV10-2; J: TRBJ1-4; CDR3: CASFRTASTGNEKLFF
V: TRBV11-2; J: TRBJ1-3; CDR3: CASSLAGTGTSGNTIYF
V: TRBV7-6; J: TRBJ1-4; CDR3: CASSGSHRATNEKLFF
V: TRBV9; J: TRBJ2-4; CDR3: CASSVASGGAKNIQYF
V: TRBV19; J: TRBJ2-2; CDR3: CASSILAGVSTGELFF
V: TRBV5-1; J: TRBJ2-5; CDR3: CASSGGTGEETQYF
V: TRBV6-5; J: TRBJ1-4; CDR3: CASSYGRGLEKLFF
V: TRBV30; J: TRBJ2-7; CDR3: CAWTIDTSEQYF
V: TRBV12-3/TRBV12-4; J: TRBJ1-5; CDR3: CASSFDTPNQPQHF
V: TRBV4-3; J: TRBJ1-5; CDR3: CASSQEVGQPQHF
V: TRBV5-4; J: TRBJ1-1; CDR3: CASSLTGTLDEAFF
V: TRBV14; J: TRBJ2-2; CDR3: CASSQVAGETGELFF
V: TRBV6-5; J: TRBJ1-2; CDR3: CASSYDVQGGYTF
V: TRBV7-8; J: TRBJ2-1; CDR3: CASRGDSYNEQFF
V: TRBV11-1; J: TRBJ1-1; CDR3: CASSPTGITEAFF